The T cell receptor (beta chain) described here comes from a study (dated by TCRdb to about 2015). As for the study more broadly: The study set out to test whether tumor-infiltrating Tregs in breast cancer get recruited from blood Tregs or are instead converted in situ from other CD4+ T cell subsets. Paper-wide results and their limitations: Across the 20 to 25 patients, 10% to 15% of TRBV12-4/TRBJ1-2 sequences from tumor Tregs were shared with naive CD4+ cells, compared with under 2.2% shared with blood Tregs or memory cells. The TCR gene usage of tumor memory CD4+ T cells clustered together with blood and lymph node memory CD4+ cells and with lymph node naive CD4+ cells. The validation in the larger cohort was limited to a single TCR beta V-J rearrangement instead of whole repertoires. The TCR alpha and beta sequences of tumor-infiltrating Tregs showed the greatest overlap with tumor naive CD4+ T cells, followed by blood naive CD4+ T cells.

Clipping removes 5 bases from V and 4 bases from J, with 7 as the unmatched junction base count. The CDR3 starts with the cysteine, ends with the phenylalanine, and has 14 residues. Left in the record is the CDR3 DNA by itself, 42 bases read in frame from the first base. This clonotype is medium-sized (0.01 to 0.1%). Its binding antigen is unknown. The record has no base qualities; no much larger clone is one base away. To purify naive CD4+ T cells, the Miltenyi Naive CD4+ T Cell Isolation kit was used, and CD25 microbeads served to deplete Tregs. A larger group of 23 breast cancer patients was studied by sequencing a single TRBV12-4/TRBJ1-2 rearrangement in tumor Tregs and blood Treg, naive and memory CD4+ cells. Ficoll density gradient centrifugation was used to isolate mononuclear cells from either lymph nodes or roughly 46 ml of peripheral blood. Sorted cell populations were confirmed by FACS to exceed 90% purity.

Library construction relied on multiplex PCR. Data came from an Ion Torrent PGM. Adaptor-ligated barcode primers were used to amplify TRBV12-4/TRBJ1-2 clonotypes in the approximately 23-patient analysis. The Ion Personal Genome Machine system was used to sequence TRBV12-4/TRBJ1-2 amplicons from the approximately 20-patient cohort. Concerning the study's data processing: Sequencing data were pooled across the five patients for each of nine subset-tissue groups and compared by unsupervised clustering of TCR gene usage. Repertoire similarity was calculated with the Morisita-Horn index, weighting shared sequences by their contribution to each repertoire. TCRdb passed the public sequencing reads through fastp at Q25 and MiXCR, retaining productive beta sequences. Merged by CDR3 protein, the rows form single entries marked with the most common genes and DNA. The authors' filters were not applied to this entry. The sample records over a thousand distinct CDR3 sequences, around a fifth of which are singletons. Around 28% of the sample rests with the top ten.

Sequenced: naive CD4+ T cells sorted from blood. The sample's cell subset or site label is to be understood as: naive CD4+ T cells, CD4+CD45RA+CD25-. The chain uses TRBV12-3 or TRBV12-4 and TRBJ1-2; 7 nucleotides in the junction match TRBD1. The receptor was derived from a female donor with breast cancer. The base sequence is TGTGCCAGCAGTCTGGGGACAGAGAGCTATGGCTACACCTTC. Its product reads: CASSLGTESYGYTF.